The clone carrying this TCR beta chain was recorded a few times. Its antigen remains unknown. This sample was taken from a study of beta chain features in type 1 diabetes. Turning to the study itself: Regarding age, gender and cell yields, patients proved similar to healthy donors.

V was pared by 6 bases and J by 4 bases, with 10 bases of the junction left unmatched. The CDR3 is 16 residues long. CDR1 and CDR2 from the germline V gene are KGHSH and LQKENI. Expressed TCRB transcripts got sequenced, as all isolated RNA was reverse transcribed. Measured with immunoSEQ multiplex PCR; TCRdb has only the in-frame clones, and not every one. The table includes some 150,000 clones, about 13% detected once. Study conclusions and caveats: Comparison showed that naive, central memory and Treg TCRB repertoires appeared more similar among patients than among healthy donors. For Type 1 diabetes patients, all four CD4+ subsets carried TCRB CDR3s that were moderately but significantly shorter.

Sorting based on CD45RO/CCR7/CD25/CD127/CD95/CD27 separated CD4+ naive, central memory, regulatory and stem cell-like memory cells. This clonotype was sampled from a man in his late teens or twenties with type 1 diabetes. Sequenced: central memory CD4+ T cells from blood. The chain links TRBV18 to TRBJ1-1, with 11 bases that match TRBD1. In nucleotides, the CDR3 is TGTGCCAGCTCCCCTCAAAGGACAGGGGGCATCACTGAAGCTTTCTTT. Translation gives CASSPQRTGGITEAFF.